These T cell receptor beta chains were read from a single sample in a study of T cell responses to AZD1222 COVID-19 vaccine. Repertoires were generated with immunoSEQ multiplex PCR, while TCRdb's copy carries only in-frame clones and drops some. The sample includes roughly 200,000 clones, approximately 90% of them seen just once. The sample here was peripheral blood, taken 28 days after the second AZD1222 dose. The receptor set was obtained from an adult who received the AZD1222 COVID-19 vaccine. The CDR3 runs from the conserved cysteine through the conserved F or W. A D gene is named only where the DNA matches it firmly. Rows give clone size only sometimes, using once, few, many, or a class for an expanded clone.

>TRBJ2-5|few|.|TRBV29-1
TGCAGCGCCCTGATAAACCAAGAGACCCAGTACTTC
CSALINQETQYF
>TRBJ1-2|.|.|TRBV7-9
TGTGCCAGCAGCTTAGTTGGGGGTGGCTACACCTTC
CASSLVGGGYTF
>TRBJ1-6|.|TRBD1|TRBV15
TGTGCCACCAGCAGAGGAACAGGGGCCCGATTGGGTTCACCCCTCCACTTT
CATSRGTGARLGSPLHF
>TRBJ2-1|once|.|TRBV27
TGTGCCAGCAAAGTTTTGGCCCACAATGAGCAGTTCTTC
CASKVLAHNEQFF
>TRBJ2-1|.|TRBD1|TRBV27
TGTGCCAACTATTTCCGGGACAGGGAGAACAATGAGCAGTTCTTC
CANYFRDRENNEQFF
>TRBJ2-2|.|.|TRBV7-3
TGTGCCAGCAGCTTAACCTACCGGGTTTCCGGGGAGCTGTTTTTT
CASSLTYRVSGELFF
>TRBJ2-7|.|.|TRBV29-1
TGCAGCGTTGAACAGGGACTCTACGAGCAGTACTTC
CSVEQGLYEQYF
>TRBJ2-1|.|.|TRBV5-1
TGCGCCAGCAGCTTGGTGGTTAGCCGTCCGCCCAATGAGCAGTTCTTC
CASSLVVSRPPNEQFF
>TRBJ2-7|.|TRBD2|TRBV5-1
TGCGCCAGCAGCTTGGCCCTGGGGGGGATCTCCTACGAGCAGTACTTC
CASSLALGGISYEQYF
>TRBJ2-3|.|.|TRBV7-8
TGTGCCAGCAGGTGGCTTATCAGACCAGATACGCAGTATTTT
CASRWLIRPDTQYF
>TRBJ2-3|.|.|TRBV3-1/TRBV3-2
TGTGCCAGCAGCCTCGGCACACGGACCCCCACAGATACGCAGTATTTT
CASSLGTRTPTDTQYF
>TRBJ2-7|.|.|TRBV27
TGTGCCAGCAGTCCCTGGGACTCCCCCGGGGAGCAGTACTTC
CASSPWDSPGEQYF
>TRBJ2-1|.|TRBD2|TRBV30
TGTGCCTGGAGTGCCGTAGCGGGGGGTTACAATGAGCAGTTCTTC
CAWSAVAGGYNEQFF
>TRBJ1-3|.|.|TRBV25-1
TGTGCCAGCAGTGCTCTCGGGGGCTCGGGAAACACCATATATTTT
CASSALGGSGNTIYF
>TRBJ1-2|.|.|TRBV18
TGTGCCAGCTCACCGGGGCGGCAGGCCCCTATCTATGGCTACACCTTC
CASSPGRQAPIYGYTF
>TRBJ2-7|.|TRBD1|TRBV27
TGTGCCAGCAGTTTATCGAACCCCGGGACAGGGTTCAACGAGCAGTACTTC
CASSLSNPGTGFNEQYF
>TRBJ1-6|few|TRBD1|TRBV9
TGTGCCAGCAGCGTATCGGACAGGGGAAAATCACCCCTCCACTTT
CASSVSDRGKSPLHF
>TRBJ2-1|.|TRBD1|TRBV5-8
TGTGCCAGCAGCCCACCCCCGGGACAGACAAATGAGCAGTTCTTC
CASSPPPGQTNEQFF
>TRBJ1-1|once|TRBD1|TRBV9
TGTGCCAGCAGCGTTACAGACAGGGTTGGTACTGAAGCTTTCTTT
CASSVTDRVGTEAFF
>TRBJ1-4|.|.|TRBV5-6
TGTGCCAGCAGCCTTACAGGGCTGACGCGGTATGAAAAACTGTTTTTT
CASSLTGLTRYEKLFF
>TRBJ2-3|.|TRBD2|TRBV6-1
TGTGCCAGCAGTGGCGGACTAGCGGGGGGTAGGGATACGCAGTATTTT
CASSGGLAGGRDTQYF
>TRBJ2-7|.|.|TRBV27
TGTGCCAGCAGTCCCTACCCCACAGGGTACGAGCAGTACTTC
CASSPYPTGYEQYF
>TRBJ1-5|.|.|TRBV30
TGTGCCTGGAGTGGGATAGGGACCCAGGCTAGCAATCAGCCCCAGCATTTT
CAWSGIGTQASNQPQHF
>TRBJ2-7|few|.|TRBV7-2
TGTGCCAGCAGCTTAAATGCAGGGGCTTTACTGTCCTACGAGCAGTACTTC
CASSLNAGALLSYEQYF
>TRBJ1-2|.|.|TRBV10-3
TGTGCCATCAGTGAGTCGAAGGTAGCGGGGGGTCATGGCTACACCTTC
CAISESKVAGGHGYTF
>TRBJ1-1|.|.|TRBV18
TGTGCCAGCTCACCACGGAGGGAACGGAACACTGAAGCTTTCTTT
CASSPRRERNTEAFF
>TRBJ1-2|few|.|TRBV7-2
TGTGCCAGCAGCTTCGCAGATAACTATGGCTACACCTTC
CASSFADNYGYTF
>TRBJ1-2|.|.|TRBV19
TGTGCCAGTAGTATAGCCGGAGGGGTTGACTATGGCTACACCTTC
CASSIAGGVDYGYTF
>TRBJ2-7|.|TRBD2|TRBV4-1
TGCGCCAGCAGCCAATGGGGAAGTCGGGGGACTAGCCCTGAGCAGTACTTC
CASSQWGSRGTSPEQYF
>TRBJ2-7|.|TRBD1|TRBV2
TGTGCCAGCAGCAAATGGGGACAGACCTACGAGCAGTACTTC
CASSKWGQTYEQYF